Below, 10 T cell receptor beta chains from the same sample are listed, as sequenced in a study of T cell responses to AZD1222 COVID-19 vaccine. The protocol was immunoSEQ multiplex PCR, while the TCRdb copy is restricted to in-frame clones and leaves out a portion. The table includes 96,000 or so clones, roughly nine tenths detected once. The sample was peripheral blood, taken on day 0 of AZD1222 vaccination. These receptors all stem from an adult in good health.

V and J are TRBV3-1 (or the pseudogene TRBV3-2) and TRBJ1-1, with D uncertain. Germline V gene data show CDR1 as LGHDT and CDR2 as YNNKEL (reference sequence). V dropped 2 bases and J dropped 8 bases, with 15 bases sitting between them. This CDR3 is built from 14 residues. CDR3 sequence (DNA): TGTGCCAGCAGCCAATGGCCAGCCGAATCCGAAGCTTTCTTT. Protein sequence: CASSQWPAESEAFF.

This clone was seen just once. The chain is built from TRBV2 and TRBJ2-7; TRBD2 matches 13 bases. The CDR3 totals 14 residues. J was trimmed by 10 bases and V by 4 bases; bases with no gene match: 7. The germline V gene has CDR1 SNHLY and CDR2 FYNNEI. The CDR3 DNA sequence: TGTGCCAGCAGTGTTCAAGGACTAGCGGGGGCCCAGTACTTC. Translated: CASSVQGLAGAQYF. Based on the CDR3 plus reference TRBV2 and TRBJ2-7, the full variable domain is EPEVTQTPSHQVTQMGQEVILRCVPISNHLYFYWYRQILGQKVEFLVSFYNNEISEKSEIFDDQFSVERPDGSNFTLKIRSTKLEDSAMYFCASSVQGLAGAQYFGPGTRLTVT.

This chain joins TRBV27 and TRBJ1-6; D may be TRBD1 (6 bases). CDR1 MNHEY and CDR2 SMNVEV come from the germline V gene (reference sequence). This CDR3 comprises 14 residues. V was shortened by 7 bases and J by 8 bases, with 15 bases between the two germline ends. The CDR3 nucleotides read TGTGCCAGCACTTTGACAGGTGGTGATTCACCCCTCCACTTT. It codes for CASTLTGGDSPLHF.

Concerning this clone itself: The junction shows a germline mismatch at one end, possibly a read error. In nucleotides, the CDR3 is TGTGCCACCAGTCGGGTCCGCGAGACCCAGTACTTC. Protein product: CATSRVRETQYF. The chain uses TRBV2 and TRBJ2-5, with no clear D. This CDR3 is 12 amino acids long. Germline values: CDR1 SNHLY, CDR2 FYNNEI.

This chain uses TRBV27 with TRBJ2-1; D gene ambiguous. Trimming pared 3 bases from V and 6 bases from J, leaving 12 bases between. CDR1 MNHEY and CDR2 SMNVEV come from the germline V gene (reference sequence). The CDR3 extends over 14 amino acids. The CDR3: CASSFSPGGNEQFF. The CDR3 nucleotides are TGTGCCAGCAGTTTCTCCCCCGGTGGCAATGAGCAGTTCTTC.

The chain employs TRBV6-5 and TRBJ2-1; D not certain. Germline V CDR1 and CDR2: MNHEY, SVGAGI. Trimming shortened V by 7 bases and J by 7 bases, and 17 bases separated the two germline ends. This CDR3 comprises 14 residues. The CDR3 spells CASKKGSTDNEQFF. CDR3 in DNA: TGTGCCAGCAAAAAAGGTAGTACGGATAATGAGCAGTTCTTC.

The chain combines TRBV6-5 with TRBJ1-2, with TRBD1 as a possible D gene (6 bases). The CDR3 extends over 14 amino acids. Trimming shortened V by 0 bases and J by 5 bases, and 10 bases separated the two germline ends. Germline V lookup: CDR1 MNHEY, CDR2 SVGAGI. This CDR3 is CASSYSPGVYGYTF. The CDR3 DNA follows: TGTGCCAGCAGTTACTCGCCAGGGGTTTATGGCTACACCTTC.

The chain is built from TRBV5-6 and TRBJ2-5, with D tentatively TRBD1 (5 bases). V lost 0 bases and J 5 bases, leaving 11 bases between the germline ends. The germline V gene encodes CDR1 SGHDT and CDR2 YYEEEE. There are 14 residues in the CDR3. The CDR3 sequence is CASSLGLGVETQYF. The DNA for the CDR3 is TGTGCCAGCAGCTTGGGGCTAGGGGTGGAGACCCAGTACTTC.

The J gene is TRBJ2-2, the V gene TRBV7-9; the D gene could be TRBD1 or TRBD2 (6 bases each). The germline CDR1 and CDR2 sequences are SEHNR and FQNEAQ (reference sequence). Trimming took off 4 bases at V and 1 base at J, with 16 bases between the two ends. This CDR3 is built from 17 residues. Here the CDR3 DNA reads TGTGCCAGCAGCTCACCTCCCGGGGGCCTGAACACCGGGGAGCTGTTTTTT. Encoded protein: CASSSPPGGLNTGELFF. The variable domain in full, completed from reference TRBV7-9 and TRBJ2-2, reads DTGVSQNPRHKITKRGQNVTFRCDPISEHNRLYWYRQTLGQGPEFLTYFQNEAQLEKSRLLSDRFSAERPKGSFSTLEIQRTEQGDSAMYLCASSSPPGGLNTGELFFGEGSRLTVL.

This rearrangement joins TRBV18 to TRBJ2-6, with D maybe TRBD2 (6 bases). V dropped 3 bases and J dropped 8 bases, with 14 bases sitting between them. Looked up from germline, CDR1 is KGHSH and CDR2 is LQKENI. The CDR3 loop spans 15 amino acids. CDR3 sequence: CASSPRDVQSNVLTF. As DNA, the CDR3 is TGTGCCAGCTCACCGCGGGACGTCCAGTCCAACGTCCTGACTTTC.